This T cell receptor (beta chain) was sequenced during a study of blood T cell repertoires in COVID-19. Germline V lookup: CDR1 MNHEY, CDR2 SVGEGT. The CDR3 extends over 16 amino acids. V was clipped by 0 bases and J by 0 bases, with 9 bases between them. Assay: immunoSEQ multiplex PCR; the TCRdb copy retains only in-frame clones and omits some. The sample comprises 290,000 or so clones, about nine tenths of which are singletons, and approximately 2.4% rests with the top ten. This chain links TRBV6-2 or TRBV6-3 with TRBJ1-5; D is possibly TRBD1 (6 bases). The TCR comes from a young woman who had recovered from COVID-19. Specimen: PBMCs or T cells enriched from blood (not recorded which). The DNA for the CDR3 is TGTGCCAGCAGTTACTCGACAGGTTATAGCAATCAGCCCCAGCATTTT. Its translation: CASSYSTGYSNQPQHF.